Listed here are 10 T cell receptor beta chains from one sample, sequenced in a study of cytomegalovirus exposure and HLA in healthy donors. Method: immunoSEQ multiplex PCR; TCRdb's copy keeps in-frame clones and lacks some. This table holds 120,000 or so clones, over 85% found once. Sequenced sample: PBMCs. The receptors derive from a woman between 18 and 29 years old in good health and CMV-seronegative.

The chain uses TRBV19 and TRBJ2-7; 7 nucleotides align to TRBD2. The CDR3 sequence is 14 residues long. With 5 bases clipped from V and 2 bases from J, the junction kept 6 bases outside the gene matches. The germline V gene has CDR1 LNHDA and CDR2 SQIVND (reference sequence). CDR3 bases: TGTGCCAGTAGTTTTGGGCTAGCGGCCTACGAGCAGTACTTC. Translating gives CASSFGLAAYEQYF.

The CDR3 reads CASSLATLAEQYF. The DNA for the CDR3 is TGTGCCAGCAGCTTAGCGACGCTAGCGGAGCAGTACTTC. This chain uses TRBV7-2 with TRBJ2-7; TRBD2 is a possible D gene (6 bases). The ends were cut back, 0 bases at V and 7 bases at J, with 10 bases in the middle. Germline lookup yields CDR1 SGHTA and CDR2 FQGNSA. This CDR3 is 13 amino acids long.

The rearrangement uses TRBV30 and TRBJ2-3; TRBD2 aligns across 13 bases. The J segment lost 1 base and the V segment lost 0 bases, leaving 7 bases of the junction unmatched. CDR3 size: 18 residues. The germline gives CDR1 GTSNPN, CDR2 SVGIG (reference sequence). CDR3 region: CAWSVLAGGPFGTDTQYF. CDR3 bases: TGTGCCTGGAGTGTACTAGCGGGGGGGCCATTTGGCACAGATACGCAGTATTTT.

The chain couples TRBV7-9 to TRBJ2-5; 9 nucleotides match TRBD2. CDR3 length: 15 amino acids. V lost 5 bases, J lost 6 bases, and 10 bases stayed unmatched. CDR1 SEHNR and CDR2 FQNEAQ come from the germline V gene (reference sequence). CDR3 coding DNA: TGTGCCAGCAGCACCGGGCGGGGGGGCTTACAGACCCAGTACTTC. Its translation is CASSTGRGGLQTQYF. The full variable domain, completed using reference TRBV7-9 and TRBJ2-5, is DTGVSQNPRHKITKRGQNVTFRCDPISEHNRLYWYRQTLGQGPEFLTYFQNEAQLEKSRLLSDRFSAERPKGSFSTLEIQRTEQGDSAMYLCASSTGRGGLQTQYFGPGTRLLVL.

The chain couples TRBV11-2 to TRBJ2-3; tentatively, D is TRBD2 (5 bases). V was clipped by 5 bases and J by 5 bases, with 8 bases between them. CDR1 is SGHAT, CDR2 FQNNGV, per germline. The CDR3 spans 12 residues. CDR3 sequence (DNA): TGTGCCAGCAGCGCACTAGGAGATACGCAGTATTTT. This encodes CASSALGDTQYF.

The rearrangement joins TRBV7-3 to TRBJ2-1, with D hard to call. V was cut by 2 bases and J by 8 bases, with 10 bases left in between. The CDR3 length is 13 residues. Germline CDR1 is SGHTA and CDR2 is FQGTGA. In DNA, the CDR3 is TGTGCCAGCAGCTTATTTCCCGGGTATGAGCAGTTCTTC. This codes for CASSLFPGYEQFF. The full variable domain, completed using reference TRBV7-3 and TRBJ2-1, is GAGVSQTPSNKVTEKGKYVELRCDPISGHTALYWYRQSLGQGPEFLIYFQGTGAADDSGLPNDRFFAVRPEGSVSTLKIQRTERGDSAVYLCASSLFPGYEQFFGPGTRLTVL.

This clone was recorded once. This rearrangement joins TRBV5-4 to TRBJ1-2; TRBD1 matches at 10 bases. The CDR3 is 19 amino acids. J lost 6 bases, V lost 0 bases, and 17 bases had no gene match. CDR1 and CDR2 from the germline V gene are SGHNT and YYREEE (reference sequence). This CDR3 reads CASSLDVSQPGQGIDGYTF. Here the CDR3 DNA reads TGTGCCAGCAGCTTGGATGTCTCACAACCGGGACAGGGGATAGATGGCTACACCTTC.

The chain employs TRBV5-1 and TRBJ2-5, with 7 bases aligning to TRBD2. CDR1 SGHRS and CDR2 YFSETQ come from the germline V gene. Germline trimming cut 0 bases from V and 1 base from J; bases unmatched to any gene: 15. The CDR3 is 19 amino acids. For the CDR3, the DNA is TGCGCCAGCAGCTTGGGGGTACCTTGGAGCGGGAACCTCCAAGAGACCCAGTACTTC. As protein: CASSLGVPWSGNLQETQYF.

This chain's CDR3 is CASSPGGSSYNEQFF. CDR3 DNA sequence: TGTGCCAGCAGCCCGGGAGGGAGCTCCTACAATGAGCAGTTCTTC. This chain joins TRBV7-3 and TRBJ2-1; 8 bases are shared with TRBD2. The CDR3 contains 15 residues. CDR1 SGHTA and CDR2 FQGTGA come from the germline V gene. V shed 5 bases, J shed 0 bases, and the junction held 3 bases outside the gene matches.

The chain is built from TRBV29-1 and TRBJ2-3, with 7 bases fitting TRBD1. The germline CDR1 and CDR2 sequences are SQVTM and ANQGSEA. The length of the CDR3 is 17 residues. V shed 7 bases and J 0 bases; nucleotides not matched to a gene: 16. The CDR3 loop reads CSESHGGDRTSTDTQYF. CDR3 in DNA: TGCAGCGAGTCCCATGGTGGGGACAGAACTAGCACAGATACGCAGTATTTT.